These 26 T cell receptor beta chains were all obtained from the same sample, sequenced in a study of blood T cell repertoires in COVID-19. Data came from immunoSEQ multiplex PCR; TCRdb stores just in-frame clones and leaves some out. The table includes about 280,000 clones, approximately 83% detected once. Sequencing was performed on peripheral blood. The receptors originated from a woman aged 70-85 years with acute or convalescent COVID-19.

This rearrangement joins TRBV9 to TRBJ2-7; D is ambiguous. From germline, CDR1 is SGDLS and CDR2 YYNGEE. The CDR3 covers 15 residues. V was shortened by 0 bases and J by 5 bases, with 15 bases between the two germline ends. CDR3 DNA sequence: TGTGCCAGCAGCGTAGCTGGCGGCCCGGTCGACGAGCAGTACTTC. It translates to CASSVAGGPVDEQYF.

For the CDR3, the DNA is TGTGCCAGCAGCCGCAACAGGGGAGACAATCAGCCCCAGCATTTT. It codes for CASSRNRGDNQPQHF. The rearrangement joins TRBV6-5 to TRBJ1-5, with TRBD1 matching 7 bases. Germline assignment: CDR1 MNHEY and CDR2 SVGAGI. The CDR3 runs to 15 residues. The V gene end was trimmed by 6 bases and the J gene end by 3 bases; junction bases not matched to a gene: 8.

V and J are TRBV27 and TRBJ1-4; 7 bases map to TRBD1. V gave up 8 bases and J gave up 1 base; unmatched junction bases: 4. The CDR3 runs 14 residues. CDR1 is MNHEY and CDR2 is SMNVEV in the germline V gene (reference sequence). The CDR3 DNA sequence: TGTGCCAGCGGGCACAGGGGAACTAATGAAAAACTGTTTTTT. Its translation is CASGHRGTNEKLFF.

CDR3 protein: CASSSGDSRPFF. DNA of the CDR3: TGTGCCAGCAGTTCCGGGGACAGCCGTCCTTTTTTT. This sequence joins TRBV12-3 or TRBV12-4 and TRBJ1-4; TRBD1 matches 7 bases. J gave up 17 bases and V 4 bases, and 10 bases lay outside the gene matches. This CDR3 contains 12 residues.

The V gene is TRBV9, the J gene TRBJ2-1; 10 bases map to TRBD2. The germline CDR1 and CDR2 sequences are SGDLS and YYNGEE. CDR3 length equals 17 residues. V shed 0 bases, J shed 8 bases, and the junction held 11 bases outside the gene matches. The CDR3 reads CASSVASTSGARDEQFF. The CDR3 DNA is TGTGCCAGCAGCGTAGCTAGTACTAGCGGGGCCCGCGATGAGCAGTTCTTC.

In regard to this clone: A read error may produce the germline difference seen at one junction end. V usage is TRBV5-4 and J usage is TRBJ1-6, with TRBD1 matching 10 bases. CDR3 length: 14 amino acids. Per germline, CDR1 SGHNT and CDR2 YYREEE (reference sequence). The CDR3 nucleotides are TGTGCCAGCAGCGCAAGGGACAGGGGTTCAGCCCTCCACTTT. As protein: CASSARDRGSALHF.

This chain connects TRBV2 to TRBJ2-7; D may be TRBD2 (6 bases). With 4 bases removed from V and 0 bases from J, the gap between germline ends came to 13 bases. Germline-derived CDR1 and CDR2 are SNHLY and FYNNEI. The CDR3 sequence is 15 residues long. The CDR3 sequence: CASSVGRGNSYEQYF. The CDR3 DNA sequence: TGTGCCAGCAGTGTTGGGCGGGGTAACTCCTACGAGCAGTACTTC.

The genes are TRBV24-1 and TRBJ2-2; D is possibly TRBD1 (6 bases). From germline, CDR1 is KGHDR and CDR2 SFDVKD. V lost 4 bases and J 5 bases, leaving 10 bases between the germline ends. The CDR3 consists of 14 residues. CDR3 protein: CATSEQGRTGELFF. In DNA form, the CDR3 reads TGTGCCACCAGTGAACAGGGTAGGACCGGGGAGCTGTTTTTT.

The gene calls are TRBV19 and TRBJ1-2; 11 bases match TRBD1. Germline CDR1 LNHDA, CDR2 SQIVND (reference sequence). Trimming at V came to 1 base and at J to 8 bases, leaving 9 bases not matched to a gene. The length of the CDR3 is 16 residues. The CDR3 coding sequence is TGTGCCAGTAGTATAGCGGACAGGGGGCTTTGGATAGGCTACACCTTC. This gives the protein CASSIADRGLWIGYTF.

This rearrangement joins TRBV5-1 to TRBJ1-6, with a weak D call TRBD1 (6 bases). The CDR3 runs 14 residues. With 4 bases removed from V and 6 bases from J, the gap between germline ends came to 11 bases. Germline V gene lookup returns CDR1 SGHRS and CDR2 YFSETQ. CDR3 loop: CASSPQGINSPLHF. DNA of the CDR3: TGCGCCAGCAGCCCTCAGGGGATTAATTCACCCCTCCACTTT. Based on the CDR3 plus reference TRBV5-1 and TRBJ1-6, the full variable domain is KAGVTQTPRYLIKTRGQQVTLSCSPISGHRSVSWYQQTPGQGLQFLFEYFSETQRNKGNFPGRFSGRQFSNSRSEMNVSTLELGDSALYLCASSPQGINSPLHFGNGTRLTVT.

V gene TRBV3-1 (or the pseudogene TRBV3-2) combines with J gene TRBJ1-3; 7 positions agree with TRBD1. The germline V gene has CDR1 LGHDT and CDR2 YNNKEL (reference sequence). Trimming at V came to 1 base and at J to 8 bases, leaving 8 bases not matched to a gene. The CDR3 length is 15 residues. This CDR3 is CASSQAEGASYTIYF. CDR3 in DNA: TGTGCCAGCAGCCAAGCGGAGGGGGCGAGTTACACCATATATTTT.

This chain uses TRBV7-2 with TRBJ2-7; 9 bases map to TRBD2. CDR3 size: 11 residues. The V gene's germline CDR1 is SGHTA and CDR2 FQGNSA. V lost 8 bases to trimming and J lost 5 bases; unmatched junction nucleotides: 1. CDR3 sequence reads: CASAGGNEQYF. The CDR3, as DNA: TGTGCCAGCGCGGGGGGGAACGAGCAGTACTTC.

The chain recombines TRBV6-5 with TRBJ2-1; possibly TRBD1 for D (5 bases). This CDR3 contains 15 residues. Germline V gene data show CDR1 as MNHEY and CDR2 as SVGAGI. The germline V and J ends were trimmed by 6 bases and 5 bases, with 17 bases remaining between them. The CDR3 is CASSTTGNRNNEQFF. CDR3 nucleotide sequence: TGTGCCAGCAGCACCACAGGAAACCGAAACAATGAGCAGTTCTTC.

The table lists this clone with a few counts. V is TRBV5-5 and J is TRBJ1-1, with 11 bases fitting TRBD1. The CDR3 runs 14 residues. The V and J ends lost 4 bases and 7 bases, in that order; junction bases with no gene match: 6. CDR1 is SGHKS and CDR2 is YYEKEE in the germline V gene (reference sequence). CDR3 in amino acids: CASSAGTGGREAFF. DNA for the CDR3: TGTGCCAGCAGCGCCGGGACAGGGGGTCGTGAAGCTTTCTTT.

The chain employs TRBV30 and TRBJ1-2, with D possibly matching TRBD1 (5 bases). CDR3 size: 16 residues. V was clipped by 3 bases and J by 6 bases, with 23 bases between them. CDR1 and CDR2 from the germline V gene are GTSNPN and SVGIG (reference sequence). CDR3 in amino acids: CAWSSLGGRVINGYTF. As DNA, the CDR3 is TGTGCCTGGAGCTCCTTGGGGGGGAGGGTAATAAATGGCTACACCTTC.

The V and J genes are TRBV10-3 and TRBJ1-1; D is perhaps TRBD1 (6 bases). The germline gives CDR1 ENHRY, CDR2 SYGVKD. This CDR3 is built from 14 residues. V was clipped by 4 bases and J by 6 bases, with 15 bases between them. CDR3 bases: TGTGCCATCAGTGGCCGGGACACCCTTTCTGAAGCTTTCTTT. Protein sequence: CAISGRDTLSEAFF.

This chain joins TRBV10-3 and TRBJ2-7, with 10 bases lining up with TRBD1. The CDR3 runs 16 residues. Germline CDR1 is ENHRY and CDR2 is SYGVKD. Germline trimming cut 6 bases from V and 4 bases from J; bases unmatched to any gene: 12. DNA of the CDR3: TGTGCCATCAGCTCCAAGGACAGGGGGAGGCCTTACGAGCAGTACTTC. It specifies CAISSKDRGRPYEQYF.

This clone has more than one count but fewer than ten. The CDR3 coding sequence is TGTGCCAGCAGTGAAATCTATCAGGGGACCAACACTGAAGCTTTCTTT. It yields the protein CASSEIYQGTNTEAFF. The V and J genes are TRBV6-1 and TRBJ1-1, with D possibly TRBD1 on 6 matching bases. The CDR3 has 16 residues. Germline V lookup: CDR1 MNHNS, CDR2 SASEGT. Trimming removed 2 bases at V and 2 bases at J, with 15 bases between.

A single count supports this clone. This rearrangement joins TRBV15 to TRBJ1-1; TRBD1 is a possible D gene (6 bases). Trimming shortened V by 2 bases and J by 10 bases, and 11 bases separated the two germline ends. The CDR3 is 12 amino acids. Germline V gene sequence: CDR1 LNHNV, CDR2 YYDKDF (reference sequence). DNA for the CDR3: TGTGCCACCAGCAGATGGCAAGGGGGAGCTTTCTTT. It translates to CATSRWQGGAFF.

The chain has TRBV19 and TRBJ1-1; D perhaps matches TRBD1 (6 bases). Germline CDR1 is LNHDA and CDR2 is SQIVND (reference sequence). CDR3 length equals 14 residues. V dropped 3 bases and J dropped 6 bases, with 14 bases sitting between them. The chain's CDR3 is CASSMTGRWAEAFF. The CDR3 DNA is TGTGCCAGTAGTATGACAGGACGATGGGCTGAAGCTTTCTTT.

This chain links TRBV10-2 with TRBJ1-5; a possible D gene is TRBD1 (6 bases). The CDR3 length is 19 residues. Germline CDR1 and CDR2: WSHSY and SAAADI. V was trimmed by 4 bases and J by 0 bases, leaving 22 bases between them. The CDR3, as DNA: TGCGCCAGCAGTGGGCAGGGGAGAGGAAGGGGGTATAGCAATCAGCCCCAGCATTTT. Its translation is CASSGQGRGRGYSNQPQHF.

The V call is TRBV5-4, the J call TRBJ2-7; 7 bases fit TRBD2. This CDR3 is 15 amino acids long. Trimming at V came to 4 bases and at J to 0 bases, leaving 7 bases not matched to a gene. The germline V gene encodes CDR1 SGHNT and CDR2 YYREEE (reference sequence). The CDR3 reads CASSMGLRNSYEQYF. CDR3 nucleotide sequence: TGTGCCAGCAGCATGGGACTACGAAACTCCTACGAGCAGTACTTC.

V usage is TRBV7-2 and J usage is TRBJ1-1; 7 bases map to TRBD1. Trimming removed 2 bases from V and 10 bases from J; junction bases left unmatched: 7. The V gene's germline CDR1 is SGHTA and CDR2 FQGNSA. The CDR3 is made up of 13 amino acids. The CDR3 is CASSLRTGVLAFF. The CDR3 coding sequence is TGTGCCAGCAGCTTAAGAACAGGGGTATTAGCTTTCTTT.

As DNA, the CDR3 is TGTGCCAGCAGCGGGGGACTAGCGGGGGGCTCCTACAATGAGCAGTTCTTC. Translated: CASSGGLAGGSYNEQFF. J is TRBJ2-1 and V is TRBV5-4; 15 bases fit TRBD2. Germline V gene sequence: CDR1 SGHNT, CDR2 YYREEE (reference sequence). This CDR3 has 17 residues. The V and J ends lost 4 bases and 0 bases, in that order; junction bases with no gene match: 2.

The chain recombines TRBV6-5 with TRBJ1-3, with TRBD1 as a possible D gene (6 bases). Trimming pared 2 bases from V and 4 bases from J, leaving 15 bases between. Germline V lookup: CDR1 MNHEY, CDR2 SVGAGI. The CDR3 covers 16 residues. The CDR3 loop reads CASSYSETGSGNTIYF. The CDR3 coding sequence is TGTGCCAGCAGTTACAGCGAAACAGGGTCCGGAAACACCATATATTTT.

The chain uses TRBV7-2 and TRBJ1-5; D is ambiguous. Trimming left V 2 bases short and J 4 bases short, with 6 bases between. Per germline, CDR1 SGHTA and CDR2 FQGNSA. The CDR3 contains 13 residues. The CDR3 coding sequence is TGTGCCAGCAGCTTATGGCCTAATCAGCCCCAGCATTTT. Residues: CASSLWPNQPQHF.